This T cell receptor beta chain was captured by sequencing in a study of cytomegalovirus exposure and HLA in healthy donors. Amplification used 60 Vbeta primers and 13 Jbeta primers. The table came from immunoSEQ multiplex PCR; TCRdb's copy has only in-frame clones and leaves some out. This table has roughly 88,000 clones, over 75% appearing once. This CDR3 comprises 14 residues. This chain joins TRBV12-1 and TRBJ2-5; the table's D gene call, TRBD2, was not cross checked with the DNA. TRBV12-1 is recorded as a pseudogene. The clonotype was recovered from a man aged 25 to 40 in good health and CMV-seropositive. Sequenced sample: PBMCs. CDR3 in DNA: TGTGCCAGCAGCCCCCGACCAGCGCAAGAGACCCAGTACTTC. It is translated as CASSPRPAQETQYF.